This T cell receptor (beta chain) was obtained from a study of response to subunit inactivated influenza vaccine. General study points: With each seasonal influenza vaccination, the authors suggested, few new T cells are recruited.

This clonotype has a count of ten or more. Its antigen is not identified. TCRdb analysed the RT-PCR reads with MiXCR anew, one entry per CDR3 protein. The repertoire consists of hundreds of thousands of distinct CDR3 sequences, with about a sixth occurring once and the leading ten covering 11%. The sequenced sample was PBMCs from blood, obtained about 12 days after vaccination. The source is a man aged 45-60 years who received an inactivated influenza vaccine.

Here the CDR3 reads CASSRDPNYGYTF. CDR3 DNA sequence: TGTGCCAGCAGTAGGGACCCTAACTATGGCTACACCTTC. The J gene is TRBJ1-2, the V gene TRBV12-3 or TRBV12-4; a possible D gene is TRBD1 (5 bases). V shed 5 bases and J shed 0 bases, with 7 bases lying between them. There are 13 residues in the CDR3.